The TCR beta chain described here comes from a study of radiotherapy plus CTLA-4 blockade in lung cancer. Study-wide context: Disease control was seen in over 25% of patients, objective responses in around 17%. Study-wide points: In blood, after radiotherapy plus ipilimumab, tumor-derived TCR clones expanded.

Remarks on this clone: The antigen remains undetermined.

Sequencing was performed with immunoSEQ multiplex PCR; in TCRdb, only in-frame clones are kept and a portion is missing. The sample gives approximately 28,000 clones, roughly 80% of which show up once; 7% to 8% is in the top ten. Germline CDR1 reads SNHLY; CDR2 reads FYNNEI. V was shortened by 6 bases and J by 3 bases, with 11 bases between the two germline ends. The CDR3 has 14 residues. The input for sequencing was peripheral blood, taken from a patient treated with radiotherapy plus ipilimumab. This clonotype originated in a human donor with non-small cell lung cancer who had stable disease on radiotherapy plus ipilimumab. This chain links TRBV2 with TRBJ1-4; D is unresolved. The CDR3, as DNA: TGTGCCAGCAGAAACATGCCTCCTAATGAAAAACTGTTTTTT. It encodes CASRNMPPNEKLFF.